This TCR beta chain was recorded in a study of graft-versus-host responses after intestinal transplantation. Looking at the study overall: Once they had received anti-thymocyte globulin induction, all recipients took tacrolimus and steroids for roughly three years.

Study observations and caveats: Peak levels of circulating GvH clones tracked with early post-transplant HvG declines. The study found high graft-versus-host to host-versus-graft clonal ratios in allografts of patients with graft-donor T cell macrochimerism.

Using immunoSEQ multiplex PCR, the repertoire was profiled, and TCRdb retains in-frame clones only, with some absent. The sample carries tens of thousands of clones, 85% to 90% recorded once. Turning to this clone: The antigen remains unidentified.

There are 13 residues in the CDR3. Germline lookup yields CDR1 SGDLS and CDR2 YYNGEE. The J segment lost 4 bases and the V segment lost 5 bases, leaving 5 bases of the junction unmatched. The material sequenced was PBMCs, taken 26 days after transplant. The receptor comes from a human patient who received an intestinal transplant, so some T cells may come from the graft donor. V gene TRBV9 combines with J gene TRBJ2-7, with 8 positions matching TRBD1. In nucleotides, the CDR3 is TGTGCCAGCAGTCCTACAGGGGGATACGAGCAGTACTTC. Translated, it gives CASSPTGGYEQYF. The full variable domain, rest sourced from reference TRBV9 and TRBJ2-7, is DSGVTQTPKHLITATGQRVTLRCSPRSGDLSVYWYQQSLDQGLQFLIQYYNGEERAKGNILERFSAQQFPDLHSELNLSSLELGDSALYFCASSPTGGYEQYFGPGTRLTVT.